These 21 T cell receptor beta chains were all obtained from the same sample, sequenced in a study of blood T cell repertoires in COVID-19. Repertoires were generated with immunoSEQ multiplex PCR, while TCRdb's copy carries only in-frame clones and drops some. Here the sample spans under 140,000 clones, around 76% being singletons. The specimen sequenced was peripheral blood. The receptor source for this set is a woman aged 80 or over with acute or convalescent COVID-19.

The chain joins TRBV4-2 to TRBJ2-7, with no clear D. Trimming cost V 5 bases and J 2 bases, with 7 bases left between them. The CDR3 totals 12 residues. Per the germline V gene, CDR1 is LGHNA and CDR2 is YNFKEQ. CDR3 protein: CASSGPTYEQYF. CDR3 in DNA: TGTGCCAGCAGCGGGCCCACCTACGAGCAGTACTTC.

The chain combines TRBV11-3 with TRBJ2-1; 9 positions agree with TRBD1. Germline CDR1 reads SGHNT; CDR2 reads YENEEA. The CDR3 runs 16 residues. V trimming: 0 bases; J trimming: 6 bases; junction bases outside the gene matches: 6. The DNA for the CDR3 is TGTGCCAGCAGCTTAGATGGGACAGGGCTTATCAATGAGCAGTTCTTC. This encodes CASSLDGTGLINEQFF.

CDR3 protein: CASSPRAIATGGTDTQYF. CDR3 sequence (DNA): TGTGCCAGCTCACCAAGGGCTATAGCGACCGGGGGCACAGATACGCAGTATTTT. This chain connects TRBV18 to TRBJ2-3, with D possibly being TRBD2 (5 bases). Germline values: CDR1 KGHSH, CDR2 LQKENI. The CDR3 has 18 amino acids. The V and J ends lost 2 bases and 1 base respectively, with 19 bases between them.

The chain employs TRBV7-9 and TRBJ1-4, with D possibly being TRBD1 (6 bases). Trimming pared 0 bases from V and 8 bases from J, leaving 16 bases between. CDR3 length: 16 amino acids. CDR1 is SEHNR and CDR2 is FQNEAQ in the germline V gene (reference sequence). CDR3 region: CASSLAFGRGIEKLFF. The CDR3 DNA reads as TGTGCCAGCAGCTTAGCATTCGGCAGGGGAATCGAAAAACTGTTTTTT.

The chain employs TRBV6-5 and TRBJ2-2; TRBD1 might be the D (5 bases). Per germline, CDR1 MNHEY and CDR2 SVGAGI. Trimming removed 0 bases from V and 7 bases from J, with 15 bases in between. CDR3 length: 16 residues. CDR3: CASSYSDSLTGGELFF. CDR3 bases: TGTGCCAGCAGTTACTCCGACAGCCTTACGGGCGGGGAGCTGTTTTTT.

The chain joins TRBV7-9 to TRBJ1-1; D perhaps matches TRBD1 (6 bases). Trimming removed 5 bases from V and 1 base from J, with 17 bases in between. Germline V lookup: CDR1 SEHNR, CDR2 FQNEAQ (reference sequence). There are 16 residues in the CDR3. This chain's CDR3 is CASSPGQGMGNTEAFF. CDR3 coding DNA: TGTGCCAGCAGCCCCGGGCAGGGGATGGGGAACACTGAAGCTTTCTTT.

The V gene is TRBV3-1 (or the pseudogene TRBV3-2), the J gene TRBJ2-5; D is perhaps TRBD2 (5 bases). V lost 3 bases and J lost 5, with 16 bases in between. Per germline, CDR1 LGHDT and CDR2 YNNKEL (reference sequence). The CDR3 is 15 residues long. The CDR3 loop reads CASSHLSRGGETQYF. CDR3 nucleotides: TGTGCCAGCAGCCATCTTTCCCGGGGTGGTGAGACCCAGTACTTC.

The chain combines TRBV3-1 (or the pseudogene TRBV3-2) with TRBJ1-3; D uncertain. The CDR3 sequence is 13 residues long. Germline V gives CDR1 LGHDT, CDR2 YNNKEL (reference sequence). V lost 6 bases and J lost 0, with 6 bases in between. The CDR3 nucleotides read TGTGCCAGCAGTATAGCCTCTGGAAACACCATATATTTT. This gives the protein CASSIASGNTIYF.

This sequence joins TRBV19 and TRBJ1-2; D gene ambiguous. Trimming left V 5 bases short and J 0 bases short, with 4 bases between. The CDR3 has 12 amino acids. Germline CDR1 and CDR2: LNHDA and SQIVND (reference sequence). This CDR3 reads CASSYTNYGYTF. The CDR3 DNA follows: TGTGCCAGTAGTTATACTAACTATGGCTACACCTTC.

This chain uses TRBV18 with TRBJ1-2; TRBD1 might be the D (5 bases). Trimming removed 4 bases from V and 1 base from J, with 10 bases in between. Germline V gives CDR1 KGHSH, CDR2 LQKENI. The CDR3 is made up of 14 amino acids. CDR3 sequence (DNA): TGTGCCAGCTCACGTGGGGCCAATAACTATGGCTACACCTTC. As protein: CASSRGANNYGYTF.

This chain connects TRBV6-2 or TRBV6-3 to TRBJ1-2, with TRBD1 as a possible D gene (5 bases). V gave up 1 base and J gave up 6 bases, with 6 bases separating them. Germline V lookup: CDR1 MNHEY, CDR2 SVGEGT. This CDR3 has 12 amino acids. CDR3 residues: CASSYLGDGYTF. The DNA for the CDR3 is TGTGCCAGCAGTTACTTAGGGGATGGCTACACCTTC.

The V and J genes are TRBV27 and TRBJ1-1; 7 nucleotides line up with TRBD1. The CDR3 consists of 18 residues. Germline V gene lookup returns CDR1 MNHEY and CDR2 SMNVEV (reference sequence). Losses at the gene ends were 0 bases for V and 0 bases for J; bases not matched to a gene: 10. CDR3 coding DNA: TGTGCCAGCAGTTTATCTGGCAGGGGGTTGGAAATGAACACTGAAGCTTTCTTT. Protein product: CASSLSGRGLEMNTEAFF.

The chain has TRBV29-1 and TRBJ2-6, with TRBD1 identical over 10 bases. The V and J ends lost 6 bases and 0 bases, in that order; junction bases with no gene match: 5. CDR1 is SQVTM and CDR2 is ANQGSEA in the germline V gene. The CDR3 runs to 16 residues. The CDR3 region is CSVTGTGVSGANVLTF. Here the CDR3 DNA reads TGCAGCGTAACCGGGACAGGGGTCTCTGGGGCCAACGTCCTGACTTTC. The entire variable domain, with the rest obtained from reference TRBV29-1 and TRBJ2-6, is as follows: SAVISQKPSRDICQRGTSLTIQCQVDSQVTMMFWYRQQPGQSLTLIATANQGSEATYESGFVIDKFPISRPNLTFSTLTVSNMSPEDSSIYLCSVTGTGVSGANVLTFGAGSRLTVL.

The table lists this clone with a count of one. The chain combines TRBV6-5 with TRBJ2-7; TRBD2 aligns across 8 bases. CDR1 and CDR2 (germline): MNHEY, SVGAGI. The CDR3 loop spans 13 amino acids. J lost 0 bases, V lost 6 bases, and 1 base had no gene match. CDR3 nucleotide sequence: TGTGCCAGCAGGCGGGAGGTCTCCTACGAGCAGTACTTC. Encoded protein: CASRREVSYEQYF.

This chain joins TRBV6-5 and TRBJ2-2; D might be TRBD1 (5 bases). Germline-derived CDR1 and CDR2 are MNHEY and SVGAGI. V lost 2 bases, J lost 2 bases, and 9 bases lay in between. This CDR3 is built from 15 residues. CDR3 amino acids: CASSYIDRNTGELFF. The CDR3 coding sequence is TGTGCCAGCAGTTACATCGACAGAAACACCGGGGAGCTGTTTTTT.

The rearrangement uses TRBV6-2 or TRBV6-3 and TRBJ2-5; possibly TRBD2 for D (6 bases). The ends were cut back, 5 bases at V and 5 bases at J, with 12 bases in the middle. Germline V gene lookup returns CDR1 MNHEY and CDR2 SVGEGT. The CDR3 runs 13 residues. The CDR3 sequence is CASSTRRGETQYF. The CDR3 region has the DNA TGTGCCAGCAGTACTAGGAGGGGTGAGACCCAGTACTTC.

The chain uses TRBV19 and TRBJ2-3; TRBD2 matches at 14 bases. Losses at the gene ends were 5 bases for V and 5 bases for J; bases not matched to a gene: 12. This CDR3 region has 18 residues. Germline CDR1 reads LNHDA; CDR2 reads SQIVND (reference sequence). CDR3 sequence reads: CASSPRLAGGQVGDTQYF. The CDR3 DNA reads as TGTGCCAGTAGTCCCCGACTAGCGGGAGGGCAGGTAGGAGATACGCAGTATTTT.

This chain's CDR3 is CASSSARASGRANEQFF. The CDR3 DNA follows: TGTGCCAGCAGCTCCGCCCGCGCTAGCGGGAGGGCCAATGAGCAGTTCTTC. The V gene is TRBV11-2, the J gene TRBJ2-1, with 12 bases aligning to TRBD2. Germline V lookup: CDR1 SGHAT, CDR2 FQNNGV. V lost 4 bases and J lost 6; bases outside the gene matches: 10. This CDR3 comprises 17 residues.

The gene calls are TRBV3-1 (or the pseudogene TRBV3-2) and TRBJ2-2, with a tentative D call TRBD2 (5 bases). The CDR3 consists of 17 residues. Germline V gene sequence: CDR1 LGHDT, CDR2 YNNKEL (reference sequence). V lost 1 base and J 3 bases, leaving 15 bases between the germline ends. CDR3 in DNA: TGTGCCAGCAGCCAAGCTTTAGTTTGGGGAGACACCGGGGAGCTGTTTTTT. Encoded protein: CASSQALVWGDTGELFF.

The chain uses TRBV5-4 and TRBJ2-1; the match to TRBD2 covers 10 bases. From germline, CDR1 is SGHNT and CDR2 YYREEE (reference sequence). Trimming cost V 3 bases and J 6 bases; bases outside gene matches: 0. The CDR3 spans 13 residues. CDR3 DNA: TGTGCCAGCAGCTGGACTAGCGGCAATGAGCAGTTCTTC. Protein product: CASSWTSGNEQFF. The full variable domain, with the rest looked up from reference TRBV5-4 and TRBJ2-1, is ETGVTQSPTHLIKTRGQQVTLRCSSQSGHNTVSWYQQALGQGPQFIFQYYREEENGRGNFPPRFSGLQFPNYSSELNVNALELDDSALYLCASSWTSGNEQFFGPGTRLTVL.

This chain joins TRBV4-1 and TRBJ1-6; D perhaps matches TRBD1 (5 bases). The germline V and J ends were trimmed by 0 bases and 9 bases, with 15 bases remaining between them. This CDR3 comprises 16 residues. Germline V gene sequence: CDR1 MGHRA, CDR2 YSYEKL. Written as DNA, the CDR3 is TGCGCCAGCAGCCAAGAGGGGCAGGGTCTGAGTTCACCCCTCCACTTT. Protein sequence: CASSQEGQGLSSPLHF.